This TCR beta chain was identified during a study of long-term antiretroviral therapy in people with HIV. Comment on this clone: Its antigen remains unidentified.

Specimens carried about 0.9-10 million cryopreserved PBMC before DNA extraction. Looked up from germline, CDR1 is MNHEY and CDR2 is SMNVEV (reference sequence). V lost 5 bases, J lost 1 base, and 15 bases lay in between. The CDR3 extends over 15 amino acids. General study points: Across all time points, the repertoire was dominated by clones that expanded before ART. Increased diversity was seen after ART, yet it remained lower than in transplant donor controls.

They ran version v3.0 of the immunoSEQ assay at survey level. Sequencing was intended to reach about 40,000-50,000 T-cell genomes per sample. The data were produced by immunoSEQ multiplex PCR, yet TCRdb's version contains in-frame clones alone and is incomplete. Among 25,000 to 30,000 clones listed, roughly 84% were seen once. This TCR derives from a man between 18 and 35 years old with HIV. V and J are TRBV27 and TRBJ2-7, with a tentative D call TRBD1 (6 bases). The sequencing used unsorted PBMCs, collected 0.4 years after starting antiretroviral therapy. The CDR3 nucleotides are TGTGCCAGCAGTCCACTACAGGGATTATCCTACGAGCAGTACTTC. Its translation is CASSPLQGLSYEQYF.